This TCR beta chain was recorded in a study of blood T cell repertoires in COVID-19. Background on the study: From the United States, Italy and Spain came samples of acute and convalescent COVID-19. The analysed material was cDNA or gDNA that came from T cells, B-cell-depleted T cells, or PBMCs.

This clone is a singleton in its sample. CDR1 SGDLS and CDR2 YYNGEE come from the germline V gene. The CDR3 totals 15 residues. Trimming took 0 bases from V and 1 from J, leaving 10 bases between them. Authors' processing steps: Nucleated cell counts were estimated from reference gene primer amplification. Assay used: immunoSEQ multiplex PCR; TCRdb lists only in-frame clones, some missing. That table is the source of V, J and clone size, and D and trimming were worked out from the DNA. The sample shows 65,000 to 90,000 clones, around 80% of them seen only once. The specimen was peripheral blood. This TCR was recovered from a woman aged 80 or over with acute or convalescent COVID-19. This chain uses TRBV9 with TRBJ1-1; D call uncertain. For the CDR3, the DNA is TGTGCCAGCAGCGTAGTTGGGCGGGGGAACACTGAAGCTTTCTTT. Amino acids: CASSVVGRGNTEAFF.